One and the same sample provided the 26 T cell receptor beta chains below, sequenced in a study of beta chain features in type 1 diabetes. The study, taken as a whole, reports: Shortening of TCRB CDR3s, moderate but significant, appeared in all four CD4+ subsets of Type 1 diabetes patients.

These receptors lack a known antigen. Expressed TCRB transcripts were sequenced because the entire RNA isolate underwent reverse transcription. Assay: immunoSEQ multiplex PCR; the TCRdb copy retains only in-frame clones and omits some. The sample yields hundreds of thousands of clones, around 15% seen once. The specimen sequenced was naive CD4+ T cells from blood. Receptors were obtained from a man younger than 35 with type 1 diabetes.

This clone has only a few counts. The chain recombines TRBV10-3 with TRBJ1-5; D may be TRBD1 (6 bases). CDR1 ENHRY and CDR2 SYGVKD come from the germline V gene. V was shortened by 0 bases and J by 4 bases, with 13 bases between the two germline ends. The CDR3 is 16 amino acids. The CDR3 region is CAISESGHSTNQPQHF. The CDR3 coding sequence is TGTGCCATCAGTGAGTCGGGACACTCGACGAATCAGCCCCAGCATTTT.

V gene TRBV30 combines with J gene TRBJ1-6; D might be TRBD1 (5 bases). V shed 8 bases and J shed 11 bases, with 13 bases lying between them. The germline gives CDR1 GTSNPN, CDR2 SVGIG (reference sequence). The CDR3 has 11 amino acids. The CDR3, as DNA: TGTGCCGGGGGTGTCGGGGCACCCCTCCACTTT. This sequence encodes CAGGVGAPLHF.

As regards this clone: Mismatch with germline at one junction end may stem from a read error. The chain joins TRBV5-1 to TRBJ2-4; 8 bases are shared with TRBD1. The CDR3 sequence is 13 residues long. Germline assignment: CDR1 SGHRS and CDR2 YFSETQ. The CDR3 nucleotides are TGCGCCAGCAGCTTGGGACAGGGGTTTGCTAGCGACTTC. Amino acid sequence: CASSLGQGFASDF.

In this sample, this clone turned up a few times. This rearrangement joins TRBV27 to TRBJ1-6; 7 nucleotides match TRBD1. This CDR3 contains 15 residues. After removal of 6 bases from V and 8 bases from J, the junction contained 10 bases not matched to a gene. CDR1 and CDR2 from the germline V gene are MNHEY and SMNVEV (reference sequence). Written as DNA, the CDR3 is TGTGCCAGCAGCCGGACGGACAGGTTGGATTCACCCCTCCACTTT. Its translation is CASSRTDRLDSPLHF.

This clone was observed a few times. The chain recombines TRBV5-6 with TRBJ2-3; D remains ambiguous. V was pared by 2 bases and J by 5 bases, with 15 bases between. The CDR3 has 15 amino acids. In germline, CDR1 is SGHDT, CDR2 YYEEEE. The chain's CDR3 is CASSFGTHSGDTQYF. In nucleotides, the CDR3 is TGTGCCAGCAGCTTTGGAACCCATTCTGGAGATACGCAGTATTTT.

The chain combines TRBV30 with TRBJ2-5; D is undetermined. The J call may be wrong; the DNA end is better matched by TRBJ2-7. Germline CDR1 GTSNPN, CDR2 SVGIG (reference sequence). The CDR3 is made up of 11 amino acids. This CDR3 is CAYDPGHEQYF. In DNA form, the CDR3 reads TGTGCCTACGACCCGGGCCACGAGCAGTACTTC.

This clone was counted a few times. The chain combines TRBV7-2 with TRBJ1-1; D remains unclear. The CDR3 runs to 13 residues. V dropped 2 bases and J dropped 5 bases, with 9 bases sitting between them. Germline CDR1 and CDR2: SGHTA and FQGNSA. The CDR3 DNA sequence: TGTGCCAGCAGCTTAATACTGGGGACTGAAGCTTTCTTT. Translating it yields CASSLILGTEAFF.

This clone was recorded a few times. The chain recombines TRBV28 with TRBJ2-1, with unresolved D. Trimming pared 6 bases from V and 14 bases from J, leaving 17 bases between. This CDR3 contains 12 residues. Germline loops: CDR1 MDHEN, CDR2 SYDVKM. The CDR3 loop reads CASSSPQARKFF. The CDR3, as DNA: TGTGCCAGCAGCTCACCCCAGGCCCGAAAGTTCTTC.

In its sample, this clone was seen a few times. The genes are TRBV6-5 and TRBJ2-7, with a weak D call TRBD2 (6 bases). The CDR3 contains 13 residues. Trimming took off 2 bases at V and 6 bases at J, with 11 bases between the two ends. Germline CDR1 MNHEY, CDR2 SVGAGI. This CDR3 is CASSYLGGPEQYF. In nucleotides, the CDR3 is TGTGCCAGCAGTTACCTCGGGGGTCCCGAGCAGTACTTC.

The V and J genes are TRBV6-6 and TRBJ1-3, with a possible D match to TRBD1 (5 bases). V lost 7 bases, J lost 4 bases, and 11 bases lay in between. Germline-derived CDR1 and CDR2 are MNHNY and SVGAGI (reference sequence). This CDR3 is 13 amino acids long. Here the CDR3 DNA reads TGTGCCAGCACAACAGGAGTCGGAAACACCATATATTTT. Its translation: CASTTGVGNTIYF.

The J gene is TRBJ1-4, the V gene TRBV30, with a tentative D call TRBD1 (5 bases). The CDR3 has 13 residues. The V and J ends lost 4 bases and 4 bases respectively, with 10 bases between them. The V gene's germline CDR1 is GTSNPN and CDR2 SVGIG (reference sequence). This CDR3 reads CAWTRGYNEKLFF. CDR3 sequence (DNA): TGTGCCTGGACTAGGGGATATAATGAAAAACTGTTTTTT.

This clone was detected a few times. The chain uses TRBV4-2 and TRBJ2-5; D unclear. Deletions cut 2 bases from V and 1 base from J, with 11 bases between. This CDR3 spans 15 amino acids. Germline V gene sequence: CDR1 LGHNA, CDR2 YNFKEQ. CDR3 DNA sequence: TGTGCCAGCAGCCAAATGAGGTACAGCCAAGAGACCCAGTACTTC. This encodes CASSQMRYSQETQYF.

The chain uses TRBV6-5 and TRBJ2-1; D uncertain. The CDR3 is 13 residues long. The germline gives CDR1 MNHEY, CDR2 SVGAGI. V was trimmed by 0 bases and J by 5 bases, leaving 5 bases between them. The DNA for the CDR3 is TGTGCCAGCAGTTACTCGGTGAACAATGAGCAGTTCTTC. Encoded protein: CASSYSVNNEQFF.

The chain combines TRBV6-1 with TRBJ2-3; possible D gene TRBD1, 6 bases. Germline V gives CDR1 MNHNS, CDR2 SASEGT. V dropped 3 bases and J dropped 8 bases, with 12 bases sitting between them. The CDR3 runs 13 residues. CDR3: CASSETGELTQYF. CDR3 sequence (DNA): TGTGCCAGCAGTGAGACAGGTGAACTTACGCAGTATTTT.

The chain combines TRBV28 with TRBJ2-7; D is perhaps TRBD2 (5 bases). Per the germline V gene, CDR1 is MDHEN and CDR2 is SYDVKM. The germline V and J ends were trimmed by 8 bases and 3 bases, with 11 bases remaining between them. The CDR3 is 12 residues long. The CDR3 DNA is TGTGCCAGCGATAAAGGAGGCTACGAGCAGTACTTC. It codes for CASDKGGYEQYF.

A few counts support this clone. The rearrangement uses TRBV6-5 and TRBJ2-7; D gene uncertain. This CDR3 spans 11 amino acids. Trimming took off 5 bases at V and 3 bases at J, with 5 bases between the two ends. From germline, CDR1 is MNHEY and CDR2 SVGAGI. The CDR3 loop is CASSTVYEQYF. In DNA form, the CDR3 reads TGTGCCAGCAGTACCGTCTACGAGCAGTACTTC.

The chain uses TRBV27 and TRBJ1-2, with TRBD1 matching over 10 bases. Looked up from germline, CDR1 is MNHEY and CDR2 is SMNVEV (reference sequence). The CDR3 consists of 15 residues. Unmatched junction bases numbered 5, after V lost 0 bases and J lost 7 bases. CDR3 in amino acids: CASSLSWDRGSGYTF. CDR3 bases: TGTGCCAGCAGTTTATCATGGGACAGGGGAAGTGGCTACACCTTC.

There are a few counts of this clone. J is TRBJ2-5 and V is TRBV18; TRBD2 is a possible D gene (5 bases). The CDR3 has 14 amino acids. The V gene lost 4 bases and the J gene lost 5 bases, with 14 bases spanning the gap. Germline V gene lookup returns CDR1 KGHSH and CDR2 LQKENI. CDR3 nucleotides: TGTGCCAGCTCACGACCGGGGTCCGATGAGACCCAGTACTTC. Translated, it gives CASSRPGSDETQYF.

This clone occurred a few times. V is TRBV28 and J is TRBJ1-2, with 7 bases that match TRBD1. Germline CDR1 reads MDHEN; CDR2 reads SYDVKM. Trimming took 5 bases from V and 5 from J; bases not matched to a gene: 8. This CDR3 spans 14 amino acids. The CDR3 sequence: CASSQGGRLYGYTF. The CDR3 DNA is TGTGCCAGCAGTCAGGGGGGACGGTTGTATGGCTACACCTTC.

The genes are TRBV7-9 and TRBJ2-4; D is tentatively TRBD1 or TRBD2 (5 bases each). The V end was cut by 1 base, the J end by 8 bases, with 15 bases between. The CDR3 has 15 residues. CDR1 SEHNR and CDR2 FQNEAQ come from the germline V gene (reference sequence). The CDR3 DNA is TGTGCCAGCAGCTTAGATGTGAGGGGAAGAGACATTCAGTACTTC. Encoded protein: CASSLDVRGRDIQYF.

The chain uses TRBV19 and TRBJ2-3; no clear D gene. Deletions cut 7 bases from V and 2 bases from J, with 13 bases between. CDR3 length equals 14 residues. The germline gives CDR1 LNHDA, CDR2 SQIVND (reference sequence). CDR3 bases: TGTGCCAGTACGGCGCGGCAGCCCACAGATACGCAGTATTTT. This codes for CASTARQPTDTQYF.

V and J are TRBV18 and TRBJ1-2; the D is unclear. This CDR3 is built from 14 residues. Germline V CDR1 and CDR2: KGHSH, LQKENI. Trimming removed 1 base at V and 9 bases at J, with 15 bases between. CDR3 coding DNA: TGTGCCAGCTCACCACGCCTGTGGGCAGAGAGCTACACCTTC. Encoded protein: CASSPRLWAESYTF. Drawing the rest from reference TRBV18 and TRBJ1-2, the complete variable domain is NAGVMQNPRHLVRRRGQEARLRCSPMKGHSHVYWYRQLPEEGLKFMVYLQKENIIDESGMPKERFSAEFPKEGPSILRIQQVVRGDSAAYFCASSPRLWAESYTFGSGTRLTVV.

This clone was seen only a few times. The chain's CDR3 is CSASWDQQYF. The CDR3 DNA reads TGCAGTGCCTCCTGGGACCAGCAGTACTTC. The rearrangement links TRBV20-1 to TRBJ2-7; D may correspond to TRBD1 or TRBD2 (5 bases each). CDR1 and CDR2 from the germline V gene are DFQATT and SNEGSKA (reference sequence). The CDR3 extends over 10 amino acids. V was trimmed by 6 bases and J by 8 bases, leaving 11 bases between them.

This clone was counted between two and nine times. The CDR3 nucleotides read TGTGCCAGCAGTTCAGGGATACCTGAAGCTTTCTTT. It translates to CASSSGIPEAFF. The chain is built from TRBV2 and TRBJ1-1, with TRBD1 as a possible D gene (5 bases). CDR3 length: 12 amino acids. V lost 5 bases and J 6 bases, leaving 10 bases between the germline ends. From germline, CDR1 is SNHLY and CDR2 FYNNEI.

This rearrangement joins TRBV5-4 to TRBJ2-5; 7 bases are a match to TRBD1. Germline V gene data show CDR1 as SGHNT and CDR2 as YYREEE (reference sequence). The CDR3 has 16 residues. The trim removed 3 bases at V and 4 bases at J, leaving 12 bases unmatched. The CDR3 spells CASSSDNRGPGETQYF. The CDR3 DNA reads TGTGCCAGCAGCTCAGATAATAGGGGGCCGGGAGAGACCCAGTACTTC.

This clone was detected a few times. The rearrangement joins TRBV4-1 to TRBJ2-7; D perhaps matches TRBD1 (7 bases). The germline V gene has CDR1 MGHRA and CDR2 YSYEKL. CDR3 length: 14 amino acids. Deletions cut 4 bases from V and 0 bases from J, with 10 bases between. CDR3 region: CASSPEGASYEQYF. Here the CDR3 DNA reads TGCGCCAGCAGCCCGGAGGGGGCCTCCTACGAGCAGTACTTC.